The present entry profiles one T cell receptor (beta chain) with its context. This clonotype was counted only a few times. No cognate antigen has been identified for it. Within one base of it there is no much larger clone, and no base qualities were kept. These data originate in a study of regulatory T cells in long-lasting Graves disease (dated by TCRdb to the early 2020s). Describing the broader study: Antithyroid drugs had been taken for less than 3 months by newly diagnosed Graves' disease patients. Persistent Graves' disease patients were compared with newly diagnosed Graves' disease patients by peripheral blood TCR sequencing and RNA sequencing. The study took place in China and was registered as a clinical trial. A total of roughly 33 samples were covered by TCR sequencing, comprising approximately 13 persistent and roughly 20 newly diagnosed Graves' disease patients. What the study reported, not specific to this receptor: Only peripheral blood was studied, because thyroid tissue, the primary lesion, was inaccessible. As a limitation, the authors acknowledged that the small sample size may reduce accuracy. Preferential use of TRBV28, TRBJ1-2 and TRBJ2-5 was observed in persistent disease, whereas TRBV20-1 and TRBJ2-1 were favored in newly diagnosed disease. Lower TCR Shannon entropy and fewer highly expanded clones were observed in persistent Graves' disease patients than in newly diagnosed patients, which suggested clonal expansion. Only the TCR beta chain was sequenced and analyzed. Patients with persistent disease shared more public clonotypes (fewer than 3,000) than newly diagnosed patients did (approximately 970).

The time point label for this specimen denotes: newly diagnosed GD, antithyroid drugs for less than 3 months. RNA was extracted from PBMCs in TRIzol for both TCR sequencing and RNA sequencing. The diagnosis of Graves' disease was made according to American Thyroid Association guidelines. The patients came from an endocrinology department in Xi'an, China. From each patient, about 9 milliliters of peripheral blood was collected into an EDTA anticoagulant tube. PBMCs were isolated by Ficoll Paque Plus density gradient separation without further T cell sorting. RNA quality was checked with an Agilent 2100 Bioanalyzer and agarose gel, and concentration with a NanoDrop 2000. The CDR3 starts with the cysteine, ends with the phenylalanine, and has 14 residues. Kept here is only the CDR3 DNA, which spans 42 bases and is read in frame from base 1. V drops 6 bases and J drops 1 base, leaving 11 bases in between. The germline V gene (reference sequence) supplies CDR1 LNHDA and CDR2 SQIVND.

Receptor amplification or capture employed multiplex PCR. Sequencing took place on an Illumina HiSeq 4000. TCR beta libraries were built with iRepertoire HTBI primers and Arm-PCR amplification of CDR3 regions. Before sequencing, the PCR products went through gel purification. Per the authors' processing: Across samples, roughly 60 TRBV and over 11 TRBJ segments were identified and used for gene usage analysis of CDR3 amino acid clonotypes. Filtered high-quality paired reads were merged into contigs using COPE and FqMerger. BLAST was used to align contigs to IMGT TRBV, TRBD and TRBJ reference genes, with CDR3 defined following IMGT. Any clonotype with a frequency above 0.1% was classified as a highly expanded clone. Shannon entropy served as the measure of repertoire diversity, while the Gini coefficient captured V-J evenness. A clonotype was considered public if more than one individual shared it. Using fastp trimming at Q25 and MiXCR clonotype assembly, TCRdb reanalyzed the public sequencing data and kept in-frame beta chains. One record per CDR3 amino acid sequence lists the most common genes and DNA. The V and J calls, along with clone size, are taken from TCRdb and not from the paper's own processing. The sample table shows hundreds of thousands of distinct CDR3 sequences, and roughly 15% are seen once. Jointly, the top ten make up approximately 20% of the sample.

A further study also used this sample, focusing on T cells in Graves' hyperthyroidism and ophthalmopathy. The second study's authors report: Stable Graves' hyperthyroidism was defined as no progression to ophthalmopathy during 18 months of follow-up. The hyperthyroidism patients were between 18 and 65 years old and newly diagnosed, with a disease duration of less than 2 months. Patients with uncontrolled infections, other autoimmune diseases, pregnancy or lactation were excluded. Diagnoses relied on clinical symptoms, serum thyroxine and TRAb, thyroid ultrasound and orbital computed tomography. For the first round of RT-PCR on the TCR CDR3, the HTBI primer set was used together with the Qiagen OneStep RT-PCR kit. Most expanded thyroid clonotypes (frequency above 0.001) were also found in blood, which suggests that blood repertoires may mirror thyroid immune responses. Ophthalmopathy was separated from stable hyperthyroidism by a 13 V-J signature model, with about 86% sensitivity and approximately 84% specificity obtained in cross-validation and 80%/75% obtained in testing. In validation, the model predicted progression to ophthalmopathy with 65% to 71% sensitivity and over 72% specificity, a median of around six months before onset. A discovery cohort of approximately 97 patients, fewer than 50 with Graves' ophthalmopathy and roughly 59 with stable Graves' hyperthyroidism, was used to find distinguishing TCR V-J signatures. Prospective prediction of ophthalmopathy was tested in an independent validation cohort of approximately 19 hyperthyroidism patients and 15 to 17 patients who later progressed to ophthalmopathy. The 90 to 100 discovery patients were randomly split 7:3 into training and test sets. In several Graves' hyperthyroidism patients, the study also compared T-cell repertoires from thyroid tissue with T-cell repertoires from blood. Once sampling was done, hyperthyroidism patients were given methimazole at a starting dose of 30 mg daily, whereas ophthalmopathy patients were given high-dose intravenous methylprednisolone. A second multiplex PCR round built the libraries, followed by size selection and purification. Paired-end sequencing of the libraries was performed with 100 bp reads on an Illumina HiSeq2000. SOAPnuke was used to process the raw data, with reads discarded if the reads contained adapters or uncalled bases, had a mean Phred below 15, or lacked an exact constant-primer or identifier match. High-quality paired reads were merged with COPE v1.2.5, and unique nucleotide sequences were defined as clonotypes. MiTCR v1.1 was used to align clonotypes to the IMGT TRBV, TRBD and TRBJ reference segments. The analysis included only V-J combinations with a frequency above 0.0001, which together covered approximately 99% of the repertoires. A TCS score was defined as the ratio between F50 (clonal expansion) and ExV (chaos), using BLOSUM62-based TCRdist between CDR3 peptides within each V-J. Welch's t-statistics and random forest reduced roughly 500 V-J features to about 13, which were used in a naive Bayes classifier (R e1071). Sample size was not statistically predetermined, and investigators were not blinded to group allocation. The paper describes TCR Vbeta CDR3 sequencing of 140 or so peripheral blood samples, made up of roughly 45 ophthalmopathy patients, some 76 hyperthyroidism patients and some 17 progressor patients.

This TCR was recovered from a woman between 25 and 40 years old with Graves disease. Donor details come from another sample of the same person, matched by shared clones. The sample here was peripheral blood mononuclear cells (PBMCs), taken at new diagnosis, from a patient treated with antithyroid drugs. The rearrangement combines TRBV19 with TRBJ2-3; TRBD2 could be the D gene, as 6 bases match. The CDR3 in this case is CASRWGGGTDTQYF. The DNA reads TGTGCCAGTAGGTGGGGAGGAGGCACAGATACGCAGTATTTT.